These T cell receptor beta chains were read from a single sample in a study of blood T cell repertoires in COVID-19. This table comes from immunoSEQ multiplex PCR, and its TCRdb copy is limited to in-frame clones, with some not included. The repertoire holds 95,000 to 110,000 clones, with about 89% as singletons. Specimen: peripheral blood. These receptors came from a human donor in a cohort sampled during active COVID-19. CDR3s include the opening cysteine and the closing phenylalanine or tryptophan. The D gene is left open where the match is weak. Some rows have no size entry. The others give once, few or many, or a class for an expanded clone.

>TRBV29-1|NA|TRBJ1-1|NA
TGCAGCGTCAACCAACTGTTCGGCACTGAAGCTTTCTTT
CSVNQLFGTEAFF
>TRBV7-8|NA|TRBJ2-7|NA
TGTGCCAGCAGCTGGTCGGCTCCGATGGGGCGGCCCCACGGGGAGCAGTACTTC
CASSWSAPMGRPHGEQYF
>TRBV9|NA|TRBJ1-6|NA
TGTGCCAGCAGCCCTTCTCAGGGGTGGAATTCACCCCTCCACTTT
CASSPSQGWNSPLHF
>TRBV28|once|TRBJ1-2|NA
TGTGCCAGCGGTGGTCGGCAATACCCGGGGGGCTACACCTTC
CASGGRQYPGGYTF
>TRBV6-2/TRBV6-3|NA|TRBJ2-7|NA
TGTGCCAGCAGTTACTCGACTGGGCAGTACTTC
CASSYSTGQYF
>TRBV19|NA|TRBJ1-1|NA
TGTGCCAGTAGTATCGGGAGGACAGTTAGTACTGAAGCTTTCTTT
CASSIGRTVSTEAFF
>TRBV6-4|NA|TRBJ1-5|TRBD1
TGTGCCACCTCCCCACAGGGGGGCCAGCCCCAGCATTTT
CATSPQGGQPQHF
>TRBV3-1/TRBV3-2|NA|TRBJ1-1|NA
TGTGCCAGCAGCATCATTCAGGGTCCTGAAGCTTTCTTT
CASSIIQGPEAFF
>TRBV28|once|TRBJ1-2|TRBD1
TGTGCCAGCAGCCTAGGGGGCAGTACTAACTATGGCTACACCTTC
CASSLGGSTNYGYTF
>TRBV20-1|NA|TRBJ2-5|TRBD2
TGCAGTGCTAGTCTAGCGGGGACCAAGGGGACCCAGTACTTC
CSASLAGTKGTQYF
>TRBV7-2|NA|TRBJ2-7|TRBD1
TGTGCCAGCAGGTGGGACAGGGGACTCGAGCAGTACTTC
CASRWDRGLEQYF
>TRBV19|NA|TRBJ2-5|TRBD2
TGTGCCAGTAGTATAACGTCTAGCGGGGGCCAATCAAGAGAGACCCAGTACTTC
CASSITSSGGQSRETQYF
>TRBV6-5|NA|TRBJ2-5|NA
TGTGCCAGCAGGGGAGTGCTCCGGGAGACCCAGTACTTC
CASRGVLRETQYF
>TRBV25-1|NA|TRBJ2-7|TRBD2
TGTGCCAGCAGTGAGCCAGCGGGAGTCGAGCAGTACTTC
CASSEPAGVEQYF
>TRBV5-4|NA|TRBJ2-1|TRBD2
TGTGCCAGCAGGCCACTGGGTAGCGGGGCGAGGTATGAGCAGTTCTTC
CASRPLGSGARYEQFF
>TRBV19|NA|TRBJ2-2|NA
TGTGCCAGTAGTATAAGAGGGGGTACCTCGGGCACCGGGGAGCTGTTTTTT
CASSIRGGTSGTGELFF
>TRBV11-3|NA|TRBJ2-3|TRBD2
TGTGCCAGCGGCACTAGCGGGGGCCGGAGGGGTACGCAGTATTTT
CASGTSGGRRGTQYF
>TRBV7-8|NA|TRBJ2-5|NA
TGTGCCGTCGGGGAGGTGACTTCGACGGAGACCCAGTACTTC
CAVGEVTSTETQYF
>TRBV28|NA|TRBJ2-7|TRBD1
TGTGCCAGCAGTTCCCCAGCGCCGACAGGGGACGAGCAGTACTTC
CASSSPAPTGDEQYF
>TRBV7-3|NA|TRBJ1-2|TRBD1
TGTGCCAGCAGCTACGACAGGGGTGATGGCTACACCTTC
CASSYDRGDGYTF
>TRBV7-3|NA|TRBJ2-5|TRBD2
TGTGCCAGCAGCTTACGCCCGTCTATAGAGCGGGGCTACCAAGAGACCCAGTACTTC
CASSLRPSIERGYQETQYF
>TRBV6-2/TRBV6-3|NA|TRBJ2-7|TRBD1
TGTGCCAGCAGCCCTCGGACAGGGTCAACCTCCTACGAGCAGTACTTC
CASSPRTGSTSYEQYF
>TRBV19|NA|TRBJ2-1|TRBD1
TGTGCCAGTAGTCTCGGTGGACAGGGACCCTACAATGAGCAGTTCTTC
CASSLGGQGPYNEQFF
>TRBV28|NA|TRBJ1-1|NA
TGTGCCAGCAGTTTTGGCGGGACTGAAGCTTTCTTT
CASSFGGTEAFF
>TRBV7-3|NA|TRBJ1-1|NA
TGTGCCAGCAGCCCTTCGACAGGTAACACTGAAGCTTTCTTT
CASSPSTGNTEAFF
>TRBV18|NA|TRBJ1-4|TRBD1
TGTGCCAGCTCAGCCAGGGGGCCAACTAATGAAAAACTGTTTTTT
CASSARGPTNEKLFF
>TRBV4-3|NA|TRBJ2-2|NA
TGCGCCAGCAGCCAAGTCCGCCCGGACAGAGGATCCACCGGGGAGCTGTTTTTT
CASSQVRPDRGSTGELFF
>TRBV5-1|NA|TRBJ2-5|TRBD2
TGCGCCAGCAGCCCTGGACTAGCGGGAGCTCAAGAGACCCAGTACTTC
CASSPGLAGAQETQYF
>TRBV5-4|NA|TRBJ2-1|NA
TGTGCCAGCAGCTTGCCTCGAGATGAGCAGTTCTTC
CASSLPRDEQFF
>TRBV29-1|NA|TRBJ2-7|TRBD2
TGCAGCGTGACTAGCGGGGGATACGAGCAGTACTTC
CSVTSGGYEQYF
>TRBV7-9|once|TRBJ1-2|TRBD1
TGTGCCAGCAGAGACACGGGACAGGTCTATGGCTACACCTTC
CASRDTGQVYGYTF
>TRBV3-1/TRBV3-2|NA|TRBJ1-2|TRBD1
TGTGCCAGCAGCCCCGGACAGGGGGCGCGAGATGGCTACACCTTC
CASSPGQGARDGYTF